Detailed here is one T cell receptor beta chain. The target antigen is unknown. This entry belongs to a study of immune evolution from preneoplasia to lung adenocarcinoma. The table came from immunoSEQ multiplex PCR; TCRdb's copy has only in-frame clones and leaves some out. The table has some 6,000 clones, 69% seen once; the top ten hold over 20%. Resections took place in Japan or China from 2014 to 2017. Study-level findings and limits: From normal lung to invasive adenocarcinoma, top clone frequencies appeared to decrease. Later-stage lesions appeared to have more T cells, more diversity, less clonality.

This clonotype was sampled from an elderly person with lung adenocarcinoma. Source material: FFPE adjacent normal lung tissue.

CDR3 DNA: TGCAGTGCTAGGAAAGATGATGGCTACACCTTC. Its protein is CSARKDDGYTF. The rearrangement uses TRBV20-1 and TRBJ1-2; D uncertain. CDR1 is DFQATT, CDR2 SNEGSKA, per germline (reference sequence). The CDR3 loop spans 11 amino acids. The V and J ends lost 3 bases and 6 bases respectively, with 8 bases between them.